This T cell receptor beta chain comes out of a study of shared clonotypes between healthy human individuals. On the study more broadly: With ages of 18 to 49, the donors were a couple of women and a few men.

Study observations and caveats: Compared with clonotypes that all four donors shared, non-shared clonotypes had lower generation probabilities. Rarefaction showed sorted-subset sequencing was incomplete despite large depth. A handful of donors held about 5% of naive CD4 clonotypes in common.

The CDR3 runs 13 residues. Germline CDR1 and CDR2: LNHNV and YYDKDF (reference sequence). Trimming left V 7 bases short and J 10 bases short, with 17 bases between. Using immunoSEQ multiplex PCR, the repertoire was profiled, and TCRdb retains in-frame clones only, with some absent. Counted here are about 1,800,000 clones, about 94% occurring once; the ten biggest clones make up 0.95% to 1.5%. In regard to this clone: Its matching antigen is unknown.

Naivety among CD8 cells was defined by CD45RO negativity and positive CCR7 selection, thereby excluding terminally differentiated effector memory CD45RA+ cells. Specimen: naive CD8+ T cells sorted from blood. The clonotype originates from a man between 18 and 29 years old in good health. V and J are TRBV15 and TRBJ2-1; tentatively, D is TRBD2 (5 bases). The CDR3: CATMDSQSGEQFF. The CDR3 DNA reads as TGTGCCACCATGGACTCACAATCTGGCGAGCAGTTCTTC.